What follows are 22 T cell receptor beta chains derived from one specimen sequenced in a study of blood T cell repertoires in COVID-19 (TCRdb year 2020). Library prep was done by the immunoSEQ multiplex PCR assay. TCRdb took over this immuneACCESS table, retaining in-frame rearrangements with V and J assigned. Such tables are incomplete; in checked studies, under half of the missing clones stem from an unresolved V gene, and the remainder is unexplained. This sample has roughly 310,000 clones in its table, and roughly 90% of those were observed once. The ten largest clones capture approximately 4% of the sample. The material sequenced was peripheral blood. The receptors shown here come from a woman in her 50s with active or convalescent COVID-19.

The chain employs TRBV7-2 and TRBJ2-7; TRBD2 matches at 13 bases. This CDR3 is 16 amino acids long. The V and J ends lost 1 base and 6 bases, in that order; junction bases with no gene match: 6. Germline CDR1 and CDR2: SGHTA and FQGNSA. CDR3 sequence: CASSLDTGLAGFEQYF. CDR3 in DNA: TGTGCCAGCAGCTTAGACACGGGACTAGCGGGATTCGAGCAGTACTTC.

The genes are TRBV7-2 and TRBJ2-2; D not certain. CDR1 is SGHTA, CDR2 FQGNSA, per germline. V was clipped by 2 bases and J by 6 bases, with 4 bases between them. This CDR3 is 12 amino acids long. CDR3 nucleotide sequence: TGTGCCAGCAGCTTAACACCCGGGGAGCTGTTTTTT. Protein: CASSLTPGELFF. The entire variable domain, with the rest obtained from reference TRBV7-2 and TRBJ2-2, is as follows: GAGVSQSPSNKVTEKGKDVELRCDPISGHTALYWYRQSLGQGLEFLIYFQGNSAPDKSGLPSDRFSAERTGGSVSTLTIQRTQQEDSAVYLCASSLTPGELFFGEGSRLTVL.

The rearrangement joins TRBV7-2 to TRBJ2-1; perhaps TRBD2 as D (5 bases). V was clipped by 3 bases and J by 3 bases, with 6 bases between them. The CDR3 is made up of 13 amino acids. Per the germline V gene, CDR1 is SGHTA and CDR2 is FQGNSA. The CDR3 nucleotides are TGTGCCAGCAGCTTCGGACTCTACAATGAGCAGTTCTTC. It encodes CASSFGLYNEQFF.

V gene TRBV2 combines with J gene TRBJ1-6; D uncertain. The CDR3 runs 15 residues. CDR1 SNHLY and CDR2 FYNNEI come from the germline V gene. V gave up 5 bases and J gave up 9 bases, with 17 bases separating them. The CDR3 loop is CASSQEAGRASPLHF. The CDR3, as DNA: TGTGCCAGCAGTCAGGAGGCAGGTCGGGCTTCACCCCTCCACTTT.

The chain employs TRBV19 and TRBJ1-2; TRBD1 agrees at 9 bases. Germline assignment: CDR1 LNHDA and CDR2 SQIVND (reference sequence). The CDR3 is 16 residues long. The trim removed 3 bases at V and 8 bases at J, leaving 13 bases unmatched. The CDR3 reads CASSIAFRDREKGYTF. DNA of the CDR3: TGTGCCAGTAGTATCGCATTCCGGGACAGGGAAAAAGGCTACACCTTC.

This sequence joins TRBV10-3 and TRBJ2-2; 10 positions agree with TRBD2. This CDR3 contains 15 residues. Trimming took 6 bases from V and 1 from J; bases not matched to a gene: 2. Germline CDR1 reads ENHRY; CDR2 reads SYGVKD. CDR3 residues: CAISRLAGNTGELFF. In nucleotides, the CDR3 is TGTGCCATCAGCAGACTAGCGGGGAACACCGGGGAGCTGTTTTTT.

This clone is a singleton in its sample. The chain combines TRBV5-8 with TRBJ1-1, with 8 bases fitting TRBD1. The CDR3 sequence is 13 residues long. The V segment lost 5 bases and the J segment 9 bases; nucleotides outside the gene matches: 9. Germline values: CDR1 SGHTS, CDR2 YDEGEE. The CDR3 DNA sequence: TGTGCCAGCAGTTACAGGGGGGGGGTAAAAGCTTTCTTT. This translates into CASSYRGGVKAFF.

This chain uses TRBV5-8 with TRBJ1-2; D is uncertain. The CDR3 is 14 residues long. Germline V gene lookup returns CDR1 SGHTS and CDR2 YDEGEE. V shed 4 bases and J shed 4 bases, with 14 bases lying between them. Here the CDR3 reads CASSIRTGTYGYTF. DNA of the CDR3: TGTGCCAGCAGCATCAGGACGGGAACCTATGGCTACACCTTC. Variable domain in full (rest from reference TRBV5-8 and TRBJ1-2): EAGVTQSPTHLIKTRGQQATLRCSPISGHTSVYWYQQALGLGLQFLLWYDEGEERNRGNFPPRFSGRQFPNYSSELNVNALELEDSALYLCASSIRTGTYGYTFGSGTRLTVV.

This clone was picked up one time. The chain uses TRBV6-5 and TRBJ2-1; 12 bases fit TRBD1. CDR3 size: 15 residues. Trimming at V came to 4 bases and at J to 11 bases, leaving 9 bases not matched to a gene. From germline, CDR1 is MNHEY and CDR2 SVGAGI. CDR3 region: CASSSYTGTGGQQFF. In DNA form, the CDR3 reads TGTGCCAGCAGTTCCTACACCGGGACAGGGGGCCAGCAGTTCTTC.

The genes are TRBV15 and TRBJ1-5; 7 bases are shared with TRBD1. Germline V lookup: CDR1 LNHNV, CDR2 YYDKDF (reference sequence). The J segment lost 6 bases and the V segment lost 1 base, leaving 9 bases of the junction unmatched. The CDR3 has 16 residues. The CDR3 is CATSRVGGGFVQPQHF. The DNA of the CDR3 is TGTGCCACCAGCAGAGTTGGAGGGGGCTTTGTTCAGCCCCAGCATTTT.

The chain has TRBV24-1 and TRBJ1-2; tentatively, D is TRBD1 (6 bases). CDR3 length equals 12 residues. Trimming pared 5 bases from V and 5 bases from J, leaving 8 bases between. Germline-derived CDR1 and CDR2 are KGHDR and SFDVKD. The DNA of the CDR3 is TGTGCCACCAGTGCGGGGACATATGGCTACACCTTC. This codes for CATSAGTYGYTF.

The rearrangement uses TRBV5-6 and TRBJ2-4, with 7 bases that match TRBD2. The V gene's germline CDR1 is SGHDT and CDR2 YYEEEE. CDR3 length: 17 amino acids. Trimming took 3 bases from V and 2 from J; bases not matched to a gene: 11. CDR3 residues: CASSWSGPSGSKNIQYF. DNA for the CDR3: TGTGCCAGCAGCTGGTCTGGGCCTAGCGGATCCAAAAACATTCAGTACTTC.

This sequence joins TRBV10-3 and TRBJ1-5, with 7 nucleotides matching TRBD1. V was pared by 2 bases and J by 0 bases, with 10 bases of the junction left unmatched. The CDR3 covers 18 residues. Germline values: CDR1 ENHRY, CDR2 SYGVKD. The CDR3 region is CAISEGGTDFYSNQPQHF. The CDR3 DNA sequence: TGTGCCATCAGTGAGGGCGGGACAGATTTCTATAGCAATCAGCCCCAGCATTTT.

The CDR3, as DNA: TGTGCCAGCAGCTACACGGACAGGGTCAATCAGCCCCAGCATTTT. This gives the protein CASSYTDRVNQPQHF. The chain has TRBV7-2 and TRBJ1-5; 8 positions match TRBD1. CDR1 SGHTA and CDR2 FQGNSA come from the germline V gene. The junction had 5 bases not matched to a gene; V was cut back by 4 bases and J by 3 bases. This CDR3 has 15 residues.

This chain connects TRBV5-8 to TRBJ2-3, with 9 bases matching TRBD2. Trimming cost V 6 bases and J 0 bases; bases outside gene matches: 14. The CDR3 extends over 18 amino acids. Germline-derived CDR1 and CDR2 are SGHTS and YDEGEE. CDR3 nucleotides: TGTGCCAGCAATGGGGTCGGACTAGCGACCGCTAGCACAGATACGCAGTATTTT. This translates into CASNGVGLATASTDTQYF.

In this sample, this clone turned up many times. The V gene is TRBV19, the J gene TRBJ1-1; tentatively, D is TRBD1 (6 bases). V lost 1 base and J lost 8, with 11 bases in between. The CDR3 runs 13 residues. Germline V gives CDR1 LNHDA, CDR2 SQIVND (reference sequence). In DNA, the CDR3 is TGTGCCAGTAGTATAGGACAGGCCATGGAAGCTTTCTTT. This encodes CASSIGQAMEAFF.

The chain couples TRBV6-5 to TRBJ1-6, with TRBD1 as a possible D gene (5 bases). Per germline, CDR1 MNHEY and CDR2 SVGAGI. The CDR3 runs to 13 residues. V was clipped by 6 bases and J by 10 bases, with 13 bases between them. In DNA form, the CDR3 reads TGTGCCAGCAGAGCAGGGTTTAGGTCACCCCTCCACTTT. Amino acids: CASRAGFRSPLHF.

This clone showed up just a few times. The chain recombines TRBV29-1 with TRBJ2-7, with D tentatively TRBD1 (6 bases). The ends were cut back, 4 bases at V and 7 bases at J, with 11 bases in the middle. Germline-derived CDR1 and CDR2 are SQVTM and ANQGSEA. The CDR3 is made up of 11 amino acids. The CDR3 loop reads CSVGGGQEQYF. CDR3 bases: TGCAGCGTTGGAGGGGGACAAGAGCAGTACTTC.

The chain joins TRBV7-8 to TRBJ1-2, with 7 bases fitting TRBD1. The CDR3 runs 16 residues. Germline assignment: CDR1 SGHVS and CDR2 FQNEAQ. After removal of 4 bases from V and 0 bases from J, the junction contained 8 bases not matched to a gene. The CDR3 region has the DNA TGTGCCAGCAGCTCCCCGGGACAGCGGACTAACTATGGCTACACCTTC. This sequence encodes CASSSPGQRTNYGYTF.

This rearrangement joins TRBV7-8 to TRBJ1-6, with a weak D call TRBD1 (5 bases). The CDR3 totals 15 residues. V lost 5 bases, J lost 8 bases, and 16 bases lay in between. Germline CDR1 SGHVS, CDR2 FQNEAQ. The CDR3: CASSPAGRGDSPLHF. CDR3 DNA: TGTGCCAGCAGCCCAGCGGGAAGGGGCGATTCACCCCTCCACTTT.

This rearrangement joins TRBV9 to TRBJ2-3; unclear D gene. In germline, CDR1 is SGDLS, CDR2 YYNGEE. V gave up 0 bases and J gave up 0 bases, with 8 bases separating them. The length of the CDR3 is 15 residues. The CDR3 reads CASSVVGGSTDTQYF. In DNA form, the CDR3 reads TGTGCCAGCAGCGTAGTTGGCGGAAGCACAGATACGCAGTATTTT.

The chain has TRBV10-3 and TRBJ2-2; D ambiguous. The V end lost 3 bases, the J end lost 4 bases, and 6 bases lay between the germline ends. CDR3 length: 13 amino acids. Germline V gene sequence: CDR1 ENHRY, CDR2 SYGVKD. The chain's CDR3 is CAISDPLTGELFF. DNA of the CDR3: TGTGCCATCAGTGATCCCCTCACCGGGGAGCTGTTTTTT.